Each of the 7 T cell receptor beta chains below was sequenced from the same sample in a study of CD8 T cells in Susac syndrome. RNA was extracted with the RNeasy kit, and a quantity of about 0.45 to 1 ug was reverse transcribed using random hexamers. MiXCR was run by TCRdb on the immunoSEQ multiplex PCR reads, yielding one entry per CDR3 protein. The sample includes fewer than 350,000 distinct CDR3 sequences, around nine tenths of them seen just once. Sequencing was carried out using CD8+ T cells from PBMCs. The receptors come from a human donor with multiple sclerosis.

The CDR3 region has the DNA TGCAGTGCTAGAGACTGGGGACTAAGCACAGATACGCAGTATTTT. It translates to CSARDWGLSTDTQYF. This chain links TRBV20-1 with TRBJ2-3, with 7 positions matching TRBD2. The CDR3 is 15 amino acids. Germline CDR1 is DFQATT and CDR2 is SNEGSKA (reference sequence). V lost 0 bases, J lost 0 bases, and 3 bases stayed unmatched.

The J gene is TRBJ2-7, the V gene TRBV19, with TRBD2 matching 10 bases. Germline values: CDR1 LNHDA, CDR2 SQIVND (reference sequence). The CDR3 runs to 14 residues. J lost 4 bases, V lost 4 bases, and 4 bases had no gene match. The CDR3 region is CASSSASGSYEQYF. The CDR3 coding sequence is TGTGCCAGTAGTAGCGCTAGCGGGAGTTACGAGCAGTACTTC.

The V gene is TRBV9, the J gene TRBJ2-7, with D unresolved. CDR3 length: 14 residues. Germline-derived CDR1 and CDR2 are SGDLS and YYNGEE. V lost 0 bases, J lost 1 base, and 8 bases lay in between. The CDR3 loop is CASSVGFISYEQYF. The CDR3 nucleotides are TGTGCCAGCAGCGTAGGATTCATTTCCTACGAGCAGTACTTC.

This chain links TRBV15 with TRBJ1-1, with 7 nucleotides matching TRBD1. The germline V gene has CDR1 LNHNV and CDR2 YYDKDF (reference sequence). The ends lost 1 base at V and 7 bases at J; junction bases unmatched: 6. This CDR3 region has 14 residues. The CDR3 loop reads CATSRGQGVGEAFF. The DNA for the CDR3 is TGTGCCACCAGCAGAGGTCAGGGGGTAGGTGAAGCTTTCTTT.

This chain connects TRBV20-1 to TRBJ2-7, with D tentatively TRBD2 (5 bases). The germline CDR1 and CDR2 sequences are DFQATT and SNEGSKA (reference sequence). This CDR3 contains 11 residues. CDR3 residues: CSWTGRGEQYF. The CDR3 DNA follows: TGCAGCTGGACCGGACGAGGGGAGCAGTACTTC.

The rearrangement uses TRBV20-1 and TRBJ2-5, with a tentative D call TRBD2 (6 bases). This CDR3 spans 15 amino acids. Between the trimmed V and J ends, which lost 5 bases and 2 bases, there was a span of 18 bases. Germline CDR1 is DFQATT and CDR2 is SNEGSKA (reference sequence). CDR3 in DNA: TGCAGTGCTGACGGCCTCGGGACTGTTCAAGAGACCCAGTACTTC. As protein: CSADGLGTVQETQYF.

The chain employs TRBV28 and TRBJ2-2; 13 bases line up with TRBD2. Germline assignment: CDR1 MDHEN and CDR2 SYDVKM. With V trimmed by 4 bases and J by 4 bases, 15 bases remained unmatched. This CDR3 spans 20 amino acids. CDR3 region: CASSSNSPGLAGLSTGELFF. The CDR3 DNA reads TGTGCCAGCAGTTCAAATTCCCCGGGACTAGCGGGACTAAGCACCGGGGAGCTGTTTTTT. Looking up the rest from reference TRBV28 and TRBJ2-2 gives the full variable domain: DVKVTQSSRYLVKRTGEKVFLECVQDMDHENMFWYRQDPGLGLRLIYFSYDVKMKEKGDIPEGYSVSREKKERFSLILESASTNQTSMYLCASSSNSPGLAGLSTGELFFGEGSRLTVL.